This T cell receptor (beta chain) was identified in a study of memory CD4+ T cells and cytomegalovirus serostatus (dated by TCRdb to the late 2010s). A note on the overall study: A total of some 33 healthy Belgian adults, of whom 9 were CMV seropositive and approximately 24 were CMV seronegative, were included in the cohort. The study sequenced CD4+ memory TCRbeta repertoires of a Belgian cohort with known cytomegalovirus serostatus to replicate a published TCR-based CMV serostatus classifier. Beyond this particular receptor, the publication reports: The original-framework classifier achieved a median bootstrapped AUC of about 0.94 with a 95% CI of 0.76-1.00 on the Belgian cohort. Unlike the original study, which covered naive and memory CD4+ and CD8+ populations, the Belgian study sequenced only CD4+CD45RO+ memory cells. Of fewer than 200 previously reported CMV-associated TCRbeta sequences, 55 to 75 appeared in the CD4+ memory repertoires, each in one to five individuals. The results were interpreted as suggesting that the CMV-associated TCR signature is mostly present in the CD4+ memory repertoire. CMV serostatus prediction reached a median bootstrapped AUC of about 0.95 with the original framework and around 0.91 with a US-trained random forest.

Single viable CD3+CD4+CD8-CD45RO+ cells were sorted as memory CD4+ T cells on a FACSAria II. CMV serostatus was determined with a Roche Elecsys assay detecting serum IgG against CMV pp150, pp28, p38 and p52. Once the samples were thawed, total CD4+ T cells were enriched through positive selection using CD4 magnetic microbeads. The samples came from a separate study whose specific focus was interrogating the CD4+ T cell memory repertoire. Following standard operating procedures, peripheral blood mononuclear cells were isolated and cryopreserved, while serum was kept at -80 degrees C. CD3-PerCP (BW264/56), CD4-APC (RPA-T4), CD45RO-PE (UCHT1) and CD8-Pacific Orange (3B5) antibodies were used for staining, and non-viable cells were excluded with Sytox blue. Genomic DNA was extracted from sorted cells with the Quick-DNA Microprep Kit. Amplification of TCRbeta DNA was done with the immunoSEQ hsTCRbeta kit, following the protocol from the manufacturer. TCRbeta libraries were sequenced on an Illumina MiSeq instrument. Per the source publication's procedure: Once out-of-frame sequences had been removed, approximately 2,000,000 distinct TCRbeta sequences were left, which works out to an average of approximately 70,000 per individual. Two values were used to score each individual: the count of 164 previously reported CMV-associated TCRbeta sequences and the total count of productive distinct TCRbeta sequences. A beta-binomial model was reimplemented in Python, and scikit-learn random forests with default parameters were trained on data from the US cohort. Classifier performance on the Belgian cohort was summarized as median AUC with percentile confidence intervals over 10,000 bootstrap iterations. The table comes from immuneACCESS by way of TCRdb, which keeps in-frame sequences with V and J called. Part of the clones is missing from these tables; in studies checked, under half for an unresolved V gene and the rest for unknown reasons. The V and J calls and clone size are taken from that table; D and trimming were inferred from the DNA. For this sample the table gives fewer than 40,000 clones, of which 70% to 85% were detected only once. The top ten constitute less than 5.5% of the sample.

Reading from cysteine to phenylalanine, the CDR3 counts 12 amino acids. Solely the CDR3 DNA is kept, with 36 bases framed from the first base. Reading the germline V gene (reference sequence) gives CDR1 SEHNR and CDR2 FQNEAQ. The V and J ends are trimmed by 3 bases and 3 bases, leaving 5 bases between them. In its sample, this clone was seen a few times. Its antigen has not been determined. Base qualities are not at hand, and no much larger clone is one base apart. The material sequenced was memory CD4+ T cells from blood. This receptor was identified in an adult in good health and CMV-seropositive. The rearranged chain carries TRBV7-9 and TRBJ2-5; there is no confident call for the D gene. The nucleotides are TGTGCCAGCAGCTTTGGGAAAGAGACCCAGTACTTC. Translated, it reads CASSFGKETQYF.